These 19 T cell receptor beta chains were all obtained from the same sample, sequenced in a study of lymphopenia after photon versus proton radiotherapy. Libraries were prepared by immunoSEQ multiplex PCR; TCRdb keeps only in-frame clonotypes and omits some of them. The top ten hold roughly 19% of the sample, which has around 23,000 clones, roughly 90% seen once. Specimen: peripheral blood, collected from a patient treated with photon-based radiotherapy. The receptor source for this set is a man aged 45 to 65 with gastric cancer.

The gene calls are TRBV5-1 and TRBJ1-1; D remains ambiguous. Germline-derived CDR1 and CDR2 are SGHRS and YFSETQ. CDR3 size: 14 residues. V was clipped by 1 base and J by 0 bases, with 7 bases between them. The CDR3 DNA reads TGCGCCAGCAGCTTGACAGAACTGAACACTGAAGCTTTCTTT. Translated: CASSLTELNTEAFF.

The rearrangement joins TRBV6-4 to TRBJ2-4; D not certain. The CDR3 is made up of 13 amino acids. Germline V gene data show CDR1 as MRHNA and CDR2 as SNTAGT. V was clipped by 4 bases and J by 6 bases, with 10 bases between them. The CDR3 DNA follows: TGTGCCAGCAGTGCCGATGGTGGAAACATTCAGTACTTC. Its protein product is CASSADGGNIQYF.

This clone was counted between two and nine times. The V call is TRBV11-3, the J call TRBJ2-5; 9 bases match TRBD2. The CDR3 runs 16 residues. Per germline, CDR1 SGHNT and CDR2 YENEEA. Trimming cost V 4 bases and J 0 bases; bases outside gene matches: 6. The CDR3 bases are TGTGCCAGCAGCTCCGTTAGCGGGGGAGACCAAGAGACCCAGTACTTC. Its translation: CASSSVSGGDQETQYF.

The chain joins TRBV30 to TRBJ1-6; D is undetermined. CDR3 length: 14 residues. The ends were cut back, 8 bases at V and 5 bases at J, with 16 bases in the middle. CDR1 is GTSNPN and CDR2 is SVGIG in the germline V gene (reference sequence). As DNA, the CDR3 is TGTGCCGGCGGAAGGCGGGAAAATAATTCACCCCTCCACTTT. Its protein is CAGGRRENNSPLHF. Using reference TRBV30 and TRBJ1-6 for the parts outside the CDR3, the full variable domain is SQTIHQWPATLVQPVGSPLSLECTVEGTSNPNLYWYRQAAGRGLQLLFYSVGIGQISSEVPQNLSASRPQDRQFILSSKKLLLSDSGFYLCAGGRRENNSPLHFGNGTRLTVT.

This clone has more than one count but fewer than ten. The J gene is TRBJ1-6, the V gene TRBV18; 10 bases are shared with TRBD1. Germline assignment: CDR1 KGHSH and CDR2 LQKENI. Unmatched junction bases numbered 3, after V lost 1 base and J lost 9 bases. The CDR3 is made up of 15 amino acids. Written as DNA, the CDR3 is TGTGCCAGCTCACCACGACAGGGGGCTGTTTCACCCCTCCACTTT. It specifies CASSPRQGAVSPLHF.

The CDR3 DNA sequence: TGTGCCAGCAGCTGGGGGCAGACGTGCACCTTC. Amino acid sequence: CASSWGQTCTF. The V call is TRBV5-6, the J call TRBJ1-2, with a tentative D call TRBD1 (6 bases). CDR3 length equals 11 residues. The V gene's germline CDR1 is SGHDT and CDR2 YYEEEE. V lost 3 bases to trimming and J lost 13 bases, with 13 bases between them.

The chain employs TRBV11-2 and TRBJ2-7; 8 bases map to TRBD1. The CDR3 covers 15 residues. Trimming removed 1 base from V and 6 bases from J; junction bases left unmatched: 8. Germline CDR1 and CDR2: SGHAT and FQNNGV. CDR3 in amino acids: CASSLGAGGYGEQYV. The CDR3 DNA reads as TGTGCCAGCAGCTTAGGTGCAGGGGGCTATGGCGAGCAGTACGTC.

CDR3: CASSVVPLTGGVEKLFF. The CDR3 nucleotides read TGTGCCAGCAGCGTAGTTCCCCTAACAGGGGGGGTTGAAAAACTGTTTTTT. The V call is TRBV9, the J call TRBJ1-4; 8 bases map to TRBD1. CDR1 and CDR2 (germline): SGDLS, YYNGEE. Germline trimming cut 0 bases from V and 7 bases from J; bases unmatched to any gene: 11. The CDR3 totals 17 residues.

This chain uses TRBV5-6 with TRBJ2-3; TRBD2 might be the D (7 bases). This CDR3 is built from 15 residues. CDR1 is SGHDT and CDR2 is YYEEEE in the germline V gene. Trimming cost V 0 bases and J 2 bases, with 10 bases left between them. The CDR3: CASSLVGGATDTQYF. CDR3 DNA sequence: TGTGCCAGCAGCTTGGTAGGGGGGGCCACAGATACGCAGTATTTT.

The CDR3 DNA reads TGCGCCAGCAGCTTGACAGGGCAGGGGGGTGCCGGGGCCAACGTCCTGACTTTC. Protein: CASSLTGQGGAGANVLTF. The V call is TRBV5-1, the J call TRBJ2-6; tentatively, D is TRBD1 (7 bases). Germline CDR1 is SGHRS and CDR2 is YFSETQ. The V gene lost 1 base and the J gene lost 4 bases, with 18 bases spanning the gap. The CDR3 has 18 residues.

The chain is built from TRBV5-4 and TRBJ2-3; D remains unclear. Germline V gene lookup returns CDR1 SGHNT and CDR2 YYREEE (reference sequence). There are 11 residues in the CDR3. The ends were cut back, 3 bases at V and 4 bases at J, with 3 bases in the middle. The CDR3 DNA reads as TGTGCCAGCAGCTACTCAGATACGCAGTATTTT. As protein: CASSYSDTQYF.

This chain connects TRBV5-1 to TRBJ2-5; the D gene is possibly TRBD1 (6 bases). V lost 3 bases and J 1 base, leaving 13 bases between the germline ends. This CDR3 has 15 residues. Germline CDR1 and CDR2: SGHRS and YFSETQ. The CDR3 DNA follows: TGCGCCAGCAGCTCGATGATGGGGGCCCAAGAGACCCAGTACTTC. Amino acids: CASSSMMGAQETQYF.

This CDR3 reads CASSASSSYNSPLHF. In nucleotides, the CDR3 is TGTGCCAGCAGCGCGAGTAGCTCCTATAATTCACCCCTCCACTTT. This chain connects TRBV9 to TRBJ1-6; D unresolved. V gave up 3 bases and J gave up 0 bases, with 7 bases separating them. The CDR3 totals 15 residues. Germline lookup yields CDR1 SGDLS and CDR2 YYNGEE.

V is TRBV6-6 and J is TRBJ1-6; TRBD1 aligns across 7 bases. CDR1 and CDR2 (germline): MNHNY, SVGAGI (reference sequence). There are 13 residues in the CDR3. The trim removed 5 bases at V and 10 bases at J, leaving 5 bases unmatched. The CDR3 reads CASSRQGGSPLHF. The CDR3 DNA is TGTGCCAGCAGTCGACAGGGAGGATCACCCCTCCACTTT.

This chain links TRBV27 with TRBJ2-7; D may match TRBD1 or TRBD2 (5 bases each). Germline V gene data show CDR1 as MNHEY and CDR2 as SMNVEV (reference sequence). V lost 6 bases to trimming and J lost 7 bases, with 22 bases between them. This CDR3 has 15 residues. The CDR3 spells CASRIFGTQMGEQYF. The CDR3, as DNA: TGTGCCAGCAGAATCTTCGGGACCCAAATGGGTGAGCAGTACTTC.

The CDR3 loop is CASSPETDTQYF. As DNA, the CDR3 is TGCGCCAGCAGCCCGGAGACAGATACGCAGTATTTT. The chain links TRBV5-1 to TRBJ2-3; D gene unclear. The CDR3 is made up of 12 amino acids. The V end was cut by 4 bases, the J end by 3 bases, with 6 bases between. Germline CDR1 and CDR2: SGHRS and YFSETQ.

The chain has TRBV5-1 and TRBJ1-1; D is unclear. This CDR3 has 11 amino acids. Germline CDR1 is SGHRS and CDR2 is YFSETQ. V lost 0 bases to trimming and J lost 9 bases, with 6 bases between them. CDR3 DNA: TGCGCCAGCAGCTTGGCAGGCCAAGCTTTCTTT. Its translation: CASSLAGQAFF.

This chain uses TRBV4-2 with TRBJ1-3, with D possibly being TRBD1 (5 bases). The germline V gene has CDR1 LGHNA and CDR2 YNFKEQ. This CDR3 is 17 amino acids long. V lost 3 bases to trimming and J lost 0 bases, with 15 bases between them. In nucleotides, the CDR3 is TGTGCCAGCAGCCACCCATCAGGGCCTCACTCTGGAAACACCATATATTTT. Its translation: CASSHPSGPHSGNTIYF.

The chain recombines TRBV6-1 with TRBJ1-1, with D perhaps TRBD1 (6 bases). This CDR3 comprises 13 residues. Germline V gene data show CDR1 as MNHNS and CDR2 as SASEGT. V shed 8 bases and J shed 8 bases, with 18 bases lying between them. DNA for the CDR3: TGTGCCAGCTTAGCCATGGACAGCACAGAAGCTTTCTTT. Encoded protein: CASLAMDSTEAFF.